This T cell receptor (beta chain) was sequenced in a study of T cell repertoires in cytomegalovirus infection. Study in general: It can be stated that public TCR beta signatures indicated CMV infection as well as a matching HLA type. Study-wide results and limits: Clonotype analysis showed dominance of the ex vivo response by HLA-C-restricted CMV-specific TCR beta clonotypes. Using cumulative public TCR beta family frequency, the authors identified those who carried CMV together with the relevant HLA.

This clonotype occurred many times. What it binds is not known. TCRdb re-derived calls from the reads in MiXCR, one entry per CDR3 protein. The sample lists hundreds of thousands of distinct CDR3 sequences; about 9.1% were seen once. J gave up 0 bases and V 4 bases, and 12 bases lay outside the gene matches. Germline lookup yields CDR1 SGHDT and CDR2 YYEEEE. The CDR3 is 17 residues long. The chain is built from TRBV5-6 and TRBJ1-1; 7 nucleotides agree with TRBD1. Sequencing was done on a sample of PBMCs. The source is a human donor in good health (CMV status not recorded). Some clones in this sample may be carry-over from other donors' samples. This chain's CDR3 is CASSPRSTDRMNTEAFF. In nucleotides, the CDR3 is TGTGCCAGCAGCCCCCGCTCGACGGACAGGATGAACACTGAAGCTTTCTTT.